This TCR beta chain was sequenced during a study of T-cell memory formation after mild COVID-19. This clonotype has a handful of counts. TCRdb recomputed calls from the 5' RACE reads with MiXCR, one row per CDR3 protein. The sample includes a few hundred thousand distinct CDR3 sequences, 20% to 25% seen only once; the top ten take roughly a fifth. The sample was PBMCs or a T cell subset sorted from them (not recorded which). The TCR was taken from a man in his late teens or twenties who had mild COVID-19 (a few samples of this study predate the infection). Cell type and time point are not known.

CDR3 in DNA: TGCGCCAGCAGCCCGGGACTAGCGGGGGTAGCGGGATCCTACAATGAGCAGTTCTTC. Protein: CASSPGLAGVAGSYNEQFF. The genes are TRBV5-1 and TRBJ2-1; TRBD2 agrees at 14 bases. CDR1 is SGHRS, CDR2 YFSETQ, per germline. Germline trimming cut 4 bases from V and 1 base from J; bases unmatched to any gene: 10. This CDR3 is built from 19 residues.